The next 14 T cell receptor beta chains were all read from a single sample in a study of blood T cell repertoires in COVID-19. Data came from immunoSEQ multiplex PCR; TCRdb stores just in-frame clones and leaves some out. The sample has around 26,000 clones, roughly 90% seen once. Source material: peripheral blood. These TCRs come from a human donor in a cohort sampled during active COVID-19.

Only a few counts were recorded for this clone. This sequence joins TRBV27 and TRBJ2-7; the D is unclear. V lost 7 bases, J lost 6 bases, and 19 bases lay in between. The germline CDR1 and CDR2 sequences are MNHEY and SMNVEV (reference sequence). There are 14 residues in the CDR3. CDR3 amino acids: CASKVQPQSSEQYF. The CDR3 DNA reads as TGTGCCAGCAAAGTACAGCCTCAAAGTAGCGAGCAGTACTTC.

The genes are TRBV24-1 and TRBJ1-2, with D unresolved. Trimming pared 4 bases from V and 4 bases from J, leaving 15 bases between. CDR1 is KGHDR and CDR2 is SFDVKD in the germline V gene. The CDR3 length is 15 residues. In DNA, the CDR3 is TGTGCCACCAGTGAGCCCGTATGCGGATTCTATGGCTACACCTTC. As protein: CATSEPVCGFYGYTF.

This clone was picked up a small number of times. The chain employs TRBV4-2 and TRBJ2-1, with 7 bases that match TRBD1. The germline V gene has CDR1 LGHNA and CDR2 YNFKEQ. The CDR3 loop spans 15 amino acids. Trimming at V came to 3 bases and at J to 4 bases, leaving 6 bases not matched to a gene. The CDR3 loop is CASSQAGTDYNEQFF. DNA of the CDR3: TGTGCCAGCAGCCAGGCCGGGACAGATTACAATGAGCAGTTCTTC.

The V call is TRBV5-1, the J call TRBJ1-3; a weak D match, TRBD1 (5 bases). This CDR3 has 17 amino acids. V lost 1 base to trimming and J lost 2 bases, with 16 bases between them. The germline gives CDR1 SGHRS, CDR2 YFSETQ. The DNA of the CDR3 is TGCGCCAGCAGCTTGTTTGGGGGGGAGTTTGCTGGAAACACCATATATTTT. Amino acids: CASSLFGGEFAGNTIYF.

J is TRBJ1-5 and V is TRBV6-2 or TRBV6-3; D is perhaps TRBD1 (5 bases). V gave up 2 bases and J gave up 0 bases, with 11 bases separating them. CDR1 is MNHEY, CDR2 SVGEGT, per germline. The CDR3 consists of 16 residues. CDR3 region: CASSYRYRYSNQPQHF. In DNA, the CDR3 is TGTGCCAGCAGTTACCGGTACAGGTATAGCAATCAGCCCCAGCATTTT.

The CDR3: CASSDRALGGYTF. CDR3 nucleotide sequence: TGTGCCAGCAGCGACAGGGCATTGGGAGGCTACACCTTC. This rearrangement joins TRBV7-2 to TRBJ1-2, with TRBD1 matching 7 bases. Trimming took 5 bases from V and 8 from J; bases not matched to a gene: 8. Germline loops: CDR1 SGHTA, CDR2 FQGNSA. The CDR3 totals 13 residues.

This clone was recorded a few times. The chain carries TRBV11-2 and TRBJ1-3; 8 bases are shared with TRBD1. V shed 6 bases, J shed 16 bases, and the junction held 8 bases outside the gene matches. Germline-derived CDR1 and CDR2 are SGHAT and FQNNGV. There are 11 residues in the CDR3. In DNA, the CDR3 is TGTGCCAGCAGTTTCAGACAGGGGTGGTATTTT. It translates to CASSFRQGWYF.

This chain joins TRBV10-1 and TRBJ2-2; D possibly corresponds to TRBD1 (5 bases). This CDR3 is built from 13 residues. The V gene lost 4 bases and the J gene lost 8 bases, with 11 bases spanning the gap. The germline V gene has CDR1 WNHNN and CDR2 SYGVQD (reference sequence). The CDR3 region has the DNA TGCGCCAGCAGTGTAGCAAGACAGGGGGAGCTGTTTTTT. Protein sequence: CASSVARQGELFF.

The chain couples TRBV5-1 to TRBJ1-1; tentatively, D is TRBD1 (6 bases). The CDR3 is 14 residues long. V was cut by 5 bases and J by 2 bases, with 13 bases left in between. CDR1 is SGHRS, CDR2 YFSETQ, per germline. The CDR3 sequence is CASSPSGANTEAFF. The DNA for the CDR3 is TGCGCCAGCAGTCCGTCAGGGGCTAACACTGAAGCTTTCTTT.

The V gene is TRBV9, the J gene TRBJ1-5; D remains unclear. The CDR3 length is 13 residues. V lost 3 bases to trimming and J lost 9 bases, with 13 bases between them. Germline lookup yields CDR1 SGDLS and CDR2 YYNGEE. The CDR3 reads CASSASFEGPQHF. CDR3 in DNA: TGTGCCAGCAGCGCCTCCTTTGAGGGGCCCCAGCATTTT. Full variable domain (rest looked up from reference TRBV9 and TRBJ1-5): DSGVTQTPKHLITATGQRVTLRCSPRSGDLSVYWYQQSLDQGLQFLIQYYNGEERAKGNILERFSAQQFPDLHSELNLSSLELGDSALYFCASSASFEGPQHFGDGTRLSIL.

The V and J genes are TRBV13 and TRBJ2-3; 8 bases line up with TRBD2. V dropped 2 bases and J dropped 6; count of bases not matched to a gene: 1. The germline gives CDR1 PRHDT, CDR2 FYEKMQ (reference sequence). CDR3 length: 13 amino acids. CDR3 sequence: CASSLKRGDTQYF. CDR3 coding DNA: TGTGCCAGCAGCTTAAAGCGGGGGGATACGCAGTATTTT.

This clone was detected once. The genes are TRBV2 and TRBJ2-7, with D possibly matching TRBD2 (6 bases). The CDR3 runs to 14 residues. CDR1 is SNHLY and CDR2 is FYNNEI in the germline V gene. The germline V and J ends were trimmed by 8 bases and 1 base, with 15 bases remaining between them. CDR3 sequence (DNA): TGTGCCAGCTCCGGGGACGGGGGATCCTACGAGCAGTACTTC. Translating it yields CASSGDGGSYEQYF.

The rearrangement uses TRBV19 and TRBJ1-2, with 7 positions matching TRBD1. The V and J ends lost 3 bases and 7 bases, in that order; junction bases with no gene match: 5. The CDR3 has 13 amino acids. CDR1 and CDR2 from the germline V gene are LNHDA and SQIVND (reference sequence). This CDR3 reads CASSIGTVPGYTF. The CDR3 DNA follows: TGTGCCAGTAGTATTGGGACAGTTCCTGGCTACACCTTC.

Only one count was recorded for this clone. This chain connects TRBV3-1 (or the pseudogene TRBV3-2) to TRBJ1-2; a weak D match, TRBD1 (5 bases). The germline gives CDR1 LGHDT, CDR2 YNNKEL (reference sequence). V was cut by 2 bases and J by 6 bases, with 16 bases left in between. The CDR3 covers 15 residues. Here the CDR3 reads CASSQRGPDLHGYTF. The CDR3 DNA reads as TGTGCCAGCAGCCAAAGGGGCCCTGACTTGCATGGCTACACCTTC.